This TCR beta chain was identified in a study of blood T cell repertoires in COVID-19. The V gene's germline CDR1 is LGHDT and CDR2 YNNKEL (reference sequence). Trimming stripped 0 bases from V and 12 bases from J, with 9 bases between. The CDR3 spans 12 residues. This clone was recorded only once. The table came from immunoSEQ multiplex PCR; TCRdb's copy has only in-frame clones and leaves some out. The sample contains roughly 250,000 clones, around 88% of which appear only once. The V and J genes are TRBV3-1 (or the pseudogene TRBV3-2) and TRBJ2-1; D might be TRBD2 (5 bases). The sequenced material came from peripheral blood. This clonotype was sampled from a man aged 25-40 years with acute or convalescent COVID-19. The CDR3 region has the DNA TGTGCCAGCAGCCAAGAAACCGGGGTGCAGTTCTTC. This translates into CASSQETGVQFF.